Below are 9 T cell receptor beta chains sequenced from a single sample in a study of T cell responses to AZD1222 COVID-19 vaccine. TCRdb's copy holds only in-frame clones and misses some; the assay was immunoSEQ multiplex PCR. This sample has just over 70,000 clones, with less than 85% found just once. The sequences come from peripheral blood, collected on day 0 of AZD1222 vaccination. Receptors originate from an adult in good health.

CDR3: CASSQAPGNGNTIYF. DNA of the CDR3: TGTGCCAGCAGCCAAGCGCCAGGGAACGGAAACACCATATATTTT. V is TRBV3-1 (or the pseudogene TRBV3-2) and J is TRBJ1-3; a weak D match, TRBD1 (5 bases). The CDR3 is 15 amino acids. V shed 1 base and J shed 4 bases, with 11 bases lying between them. The germline CDR1 and CDR2 sequences are LGHDT and YNNKEL (reference sequence).

The chain combines TRBV10-3 with TRBJ1-2; 10 bases are a match to TRBD1. Trimming cost V 4 bases and J 8 bases; bases outside gene matches: 7. Germline CDR1 is ENHRY and CDR2 is SYGVKD. CDR3 length: 14 residues. The CDR3 reads CAISGGTGVGGYTF. CDR3 bases: TGTGCCATCAGTGGGGGGACAGGGGTTGGAGGCTACACCTTC.

The V gene is TRBV19, the J gene TRBJ2-5, with D uncertain. V lost 6 bases and J lost 2, with 4 bases in between. This CDR3 spans 11 amino acids. CDR1 and CDR2 from the germline V gene are LNHDA and SQIVND (reference sequence). The CDR3: CASSRQETQYF. The CDR3 DNA is TGTGCCAGTAGCCGACAAGAGACCCAGTACTTC. The whole variable domain, filled in from reference TRBV19 and TRBJ2-5, reads DGGITQSPKYLFRKEGQNVTLSCEQNLNHDAMYWYRQDPGQGLRLIYYSQIVNDFQKGDIAEGYSVSREKKESFPLTVTSAQKNPTAFYLCASSRQETQYFGPGTRLLVL.

For the CDR3, the DNA is TGTGCCGGCCATGACTCCGATGGCTACACCTTC. This codes for CAGHDSDGYTF. The rearrangement links TRBV2 to TRBJ1-2, with D uncertain. V dropped 11 bases and J dropped 6 bases, with 13 bases sitting between them. The germline gives CDR1 SNHLY, CDR2 FYNNEI. The length of the CDR3 is 11 residues.

The chain recombines TRBV19 with TRBJ1-2, with TRBD1 as a possible D gene (5 bases). This CDR3 is built from 13 residues. Trimming left V 7 bases short and J 6 bases short, with 15 bases between. From germline, CDR1 is LNHDA and CDR2 SQIVND (reference sequence). The CDR3 DNA reads TGTGCCAGTACCTGGGGCGGTGGGGATGGCTACACCTTC. Protein sequence: CASTWGGGDGYTF.

V and J are TRBV11-3 and TRBJ2-7, with TRBD2 identical over 12 bases. CDR3 size: 15 residues. V shed 5 bases and J 6 bases; nucleotides not matched to a gene: 8. CDR1 and CDR2 from the germline V gene are SGHNT and YENEEA. Here the CDR3 reads CASSPLAGGTGEQYF. CDR3 nucleotide sequence: TGTGCCAGCAGCCCACTAGCGGGGGGCACCGGCGAGCAGTACTTC.

V gene TRBV2 combines with J gene TRBJ1-1; 7 positions agree with TRBD1. V lost 7 bases to trimming and J lost 1 base; unmatched junction nucleotides: 3. Germline CDR1 and CDR2: SNHLY and FYNNEI. The CDR3 contains 13 residues. The CDR3 sequence is CASNKGANTEAFF. The CDR3 DNA follows: TGTGCCAGCAATAAGGGGGCGAACACTGAAGCTTTCTTT.

V usage is TRBV28 and J usage is TRBJ2-7; D gene uncertain. The germline V gene has CDR1 MDHEN and CDR2 SYDVKM. Trimming pared 2 bases from V and 4 bases from J, leaving 6 bases between. CDR3 size: 12 residues. CDR3 region: CASSLLLYEQYF. The CDR3 DNA sequence: TGTGCCAGCAGTTTACTCCTTTACGAGCAGTACTTC.

The V and J genes are TRBV27 and TRBJ2-3; tentatively, D is TRBD2 (6 bases). V gave up 4 bases and J gave up 2 bases, with 7 bases separating them. Germline V CDR1 and CDR2: MNHEY, SMNVEV (reference sequence). CDR3 length: 13 amino acids. This chain's CDR3 is CASSSSATDTQYF. DNA of the CDR3: TGTGCCAGCAGTTCTAGCGCCACAGATACGCAGTATTTT.